This entry lists 20 T cell receptor beta chains sequenced from one sample in a study of OX40 agonist ivuxolimab in advanced cancers. Some clones are missing from TCRdb's copy, which holds only in-frame ones; the method was immunoSEQ multiplex PCR. The top ten hold roughly 4.5% of the sample, which has around 78,000 clones, about 85% seen once. Specimen: CD4+ or CD8+ T cells sorted from blood, collected in a trial of the OX40 agonist ivuxolimab. The receptors here all came from an adult with an advanced solid tumor such as melanoma, head and neck, liver or kidney cancer.

CDR3 protein: CASSWTGGETQYF. CDR3 DNA sequence: TGTGCCAGCAGCTGGACAGGGGGAGAGACCCAGTACTTC. The V call is TRBV6-1, the J call TRBJ2-5, with 10 nucleotides matching TRBD1. The CDR3 is made up of 13 amino acids. V shed 6 bases and J 4 bases; nucleotides not matched to a gene: 2. From germline, CDR1 is MNHNS and CDR2 SASEGT.

The V gene is TRBV12-5, the J gene TRBJ1-1; 9 nucleotides match TRBD1. CDR1 and CDR2 from the germline V gene are LGHNT and FRNRAP. The CDR3 is 14 residues long. Germline trimming cut 4 bases from V and 10 bases from J; bases unmatched to any gene: 10. The CDR3 DNA sequence: TGTGCTAGTGGTTCTCGGACAGGGGTGGCGGTAGCTTTCTTT. Translating gives CASGSRTGVAVAFF.

This chain uses TRBV4-1 with TRBJ2-5; TRBD2 agrees at 8 bases. The CDR3 length is 15 residues. V was clipped by 7 bases and J by 3 bases; unmatched bases: 10. In germline, CDR1 is MGHRA, CDR2 YSYEKL. CDR3 residues: CASTFSTSEEETQYF. In nucleotides, the CDR3 is TGCGCCAGCACCTTCTCGACTAGCGAAGAAGAGACCCAGTACTTC.

This clone was picked up many times. Other DNA sequences in this sample translate to the same CDR3. The chain links TRBV4-3 to TRBJ1-5, with D uncertain. The CDR3 sequence is 15 residues long. The V end lost 0 bases, the J end lost 1 base, and 7 bases lay between the germline ends. The germline gives CDR1 LGHNA, CDR2 YSLEER. The CDR3: CASSQEPQSNQPQHF. In nucleotides, the CDR3 is TGCGCCAGCAGCCAAGAACCCCAGAGCAATCAGCCCCAGCATTTT.

This clone was counted a few times. The chain joins TRBV9 to TRBJ2-1; D not certain. Germline V gene lookup returns CDR1 SGDLS and CDR2 YYNGEE. The CDR3 spans 11 residues. Deletions cut 0 bases from V and 9 bases from J, with 4 bases between. The CDR3 loop reads CASSVASEQFF. The CDR3 DNA reads TGTGCCAGCAGCGTAGCTAGTGAGCAGTTCTTC.

The table lists this clone with a count of one. The rearrangement links TRBV5-6 to TRBJ1-2; D ambiguous. Deletions cut 1 base from V and 1 base from J, with 8 bases between. Germline CDR1 reads SGHDT; CDR2 reads YYEEEE. The CDR3 sequence is 14 residues long. CDR3 sequence: CASSLRPDNYGYTF. CDR3 nucleotides: TGTGCCAGCAGCTTGCGGCCCGATAACTATGGCTACACCTTC. Together with reference TRBV5-6 and TRBJ1-2, the CDR3 gives the full variable domain: DAGVTQSPTHLIKTRGQQVTLRCSPKSGHDTVSWYQQALGQGPQFIFQYYEEEERQRGNFPDRFSGHQFPNYSSELNVNALLLGDSALYLCASSLRPDNYGYTFGSGTRLTVV.

This sequence joins TRBV6-5 and TRBJ2-5; 9 nucleotides align to TRBD1. V trimming: 5 bases; J trimming: 4 bases; junction bases outside the gene matches: 5. The CDR3 totals 14 residues. The germline V gene has CDR1 MNHEY and CDR2 SVGAGI. The CDR3 nucleotides are TGTGCCAGCAGTAGGGGGACAGGGCCAGAGACCCAGTACTTC. Its translation is CASSRGTGPETQYF.

The gene calls are TRBV29-1 and TRBJ2-1; possible D gene TRBD2, 5 bases. Germline V CDR1 and CDR2: SQVTM, ANQGSEA. The CDR3 has 14 residues. Trimming removed 3 bases at V and 4 bases at J, with 13 bases between. The chain's CDR3 is CSVETTILYNEQFF. In DNA form, the CDR3 reads TGCAGCGTTGAGACTACCATATTATACAATGAGCAGTTCTTC.

The table lists this clone with a count of one. V and J are TRBV10-1 and TRBJ1-1, with D hard to call. The CDR3 length is 15 residues. Germline V gene data show CDR1 as WNHNN and CDR2 as SYGVQD (reference sequence). V lost 0 bases and J lost 1, with 9 bases in between. CDR3 amino acids: CASSESGSPNTEAFF. The CDR3 region has the DNA TGCGCCAGCAGTGAGTCGGGCAGCCCGAACACTGAAGCTTTCTTT.

The chain couples TRBV7-2 to TRBJ1-6, with D perhaps matching TRBD1 (6 bases). The V and J ends lost 4 bases and 6 bases respectively, with 10 bases between them. The CDR3 is 14 amino acids. CDR1 is SGHTA, CDR2 FQGNSA, per germline. CDR3 region: CASSSQGFNSPLHF. The CDR3 nucleotides are TGTGCCAGCAGCTCCCAGGGGTTTAATTCACCCCTCCACTTT.

The rearrangement links TRBV7-3 to TRBJ2-3; tentatively, D is TRBD1 (5 bases). The CDR3 covers 15 residues. Germline V lookup: CDR1 SGHTA, CDR2 FQGTGA. V gave up 5 bases and J gave up 1 base, with 13 bases separating them. CDR3 amino acids: CASSPGVGGTDTQYF. For the CDR3, the DNA is TGTGCCAGCAGCCCCGGAGTAGGGGGCACAGATACGCAGTATTTT.

This clone has more than one count but fewer than ten. The chain combines TRBV11-3 with TRBJ2-1; 14 bases are shared with TRBD2. Germline V CDR1 and CDR2: SGHNT, YENEEA. V lost 6 bases, J lost 5 bases, and 6 bases stayed unmatched. This CDR3 spans 16 amino acids. CDR3 residues: CASSRGTSGRDNEQFF. In DNA, the CDR3 is TGTGCCAGCAGTCGCGGGACTAGCGGGAGAGACAATGAGCAGTTCTTC.

This chain links TRBV28 with TRBJ2-5; tentatively, D is TRBD2 (5 bases). This CDR3 spans 12 amino acids. Between the trimmed V and J ends, which lost 5 bases and 9 bases, there was a span of 13 bases. From germline, CDR1 is MDHEN and CDR2 SYDVKM. The CDR3 reads CASSLLNGAQYF. The CDR3 DNA sequence: TGTGCCAGCAGTCTCCTCAACGGGGCCCAGTACTTC.

The CDR3 region has the DNA TGTGCCAGCAGCTTCGGGGGGGGCTATAACTATGGCTACACCTTC. Encoded protein: CASSFGGGYNYGYTF. The chain joins TRBV5-4 to TRBJ1-2; tentatively, D is TRBD1 (6 bases). The V end lost 2 bases, the J end lost 1 base, and 12 bases lay between the germline ends. Germline V lookup: CDR1 SGHNT, CDR2 YYREEE (reference sequence). CDR3 length: 15 amino acids.

The V and J genes are TRBV5-1 and TRBJ2-1; TRBD2 aligns across 8 bases. CDR1 is SGHRS and CDR2 is YFSETQ in the germline V gene. The CDR3 is 15 residues long. V dropped 5 bases and J dropped 4; count of bases not matched to a gene: 8. CDR3 region: CASSDGLAEYNEQFF. DNA of the CDR3: TGCGCCAGCAGTGACGGACTAGCCGAATACAATGAGCAGTTCTTC.

The genes are TRBV6-5 and TRBJ1-2; 8 bases map to TRBD1. The germline V gene has CDR1 MNHEY and CDR2 SVGAGI. The V gene end was trimmed by 5 bases and the J gene end by 7 bases; junction bases not matched to a gene: 12. The CDR3 consists of 15 residues. The chain's CDR3 is CASSGSQGAQTGYTF. Written as DNA, the CDR3 is TGTGCCAGCAGTGGGTCGCAGGGGGCCCAAACTGGCTACACCTTC.

This clone showed up just once. The rearrangement links TRBV5-1 to TRBJ2-1; 12 bases match TRBD1. Germline-derived CDR1 and CDR2 are SGHRS and YFSETQ. The V and J ends lost 4 bases and 12 bases, in that order; junction bases with no gene match: 11. The CDR3 loop spans 15 amino acids. CDR3: CASSDRDRGRAGQFF. For the CDR3, the DNA is TGCGCCAGCAGCGACCGGGACAGGGGGCGGGCGGGGCAGTTCTTC. Combining the CDR3 with reference TRBV5-1 and TRBJ2-1 gives the whole variable domain KAGVTQTPRYLIKTRGQQVTLSCSPISGHRSVSWYQQTPGQGLQFLFEYFSETQRNKGNFPGRFSGRQFSNSRSEMNVSTLELGDSALYLCASSDRDRGRAGQFFGPGTRLTVL.

The chain couples TRBV7-3 to TRBJ1-1, with 9 bases fitting TRBD1. This CDR3 contains 16 residues. The germline V gene has CDR1 SGHTA and CDR2 FQGTGA. The V gene end was trimmed by 5 bases and the J gene end by 1 base; junction bases not matched to a gene: 8. CDR3: CASSPSTGGRNTEAFF. The CDR3, as DNA: TGTGCCAGCAGCCCCTCGACAGGGGGAAGGAACACTGAAGCTTTCTTT.

The chain uses TRBV7-2 and TRBJ2-3, with D perhaps assigned TRBD1 or TRBD2 (5 bases each). V dropped 5 bases and J dropped 3 bases, with 15 bases sitting between them. Looked up from germline, CDR1 is SGHTA and CDR2 is FQGNSA. This CDR3 comprises 15 residues. The CDR3 loop reads CASSLGTPRTDTQYF. The CDR3 DNA follows: TGTGCCAGCAGCCTTGGGACCCCTAGGACAGATACGCAGTATTTT. Full variable domain (outside the CDR3, taken from reference TRBV7-2 and TRBJ2-3): GAGVSQSPSNKVTEKGKDVELRCDPISGHTALYWYRQSLGQGLEFLIYFQGNSAPDKSGLPSDRFSAERTGGSVSTLTIQRTQQEDSAVYLCASSLGTPRTDTQYFGPGTRLTVL.

The genes are TRBV5-6 and TRBJ2-5, with a possible D match to TRBD1 (6 bases). Germline assignment: CDR1 SGHDT and CDR2 YYEEEE. V was cut by 4 bases and J by 4 bases, with 17 bases left in between. The CDR3 contains 15 residues. This CDR3 reads CASSPTGDKGETQYF. In nucleotides, the CDR3 is TGTGCCAGCAGCCCTACTGGGGACAAAGGAGAGACCCAGTACTTC.